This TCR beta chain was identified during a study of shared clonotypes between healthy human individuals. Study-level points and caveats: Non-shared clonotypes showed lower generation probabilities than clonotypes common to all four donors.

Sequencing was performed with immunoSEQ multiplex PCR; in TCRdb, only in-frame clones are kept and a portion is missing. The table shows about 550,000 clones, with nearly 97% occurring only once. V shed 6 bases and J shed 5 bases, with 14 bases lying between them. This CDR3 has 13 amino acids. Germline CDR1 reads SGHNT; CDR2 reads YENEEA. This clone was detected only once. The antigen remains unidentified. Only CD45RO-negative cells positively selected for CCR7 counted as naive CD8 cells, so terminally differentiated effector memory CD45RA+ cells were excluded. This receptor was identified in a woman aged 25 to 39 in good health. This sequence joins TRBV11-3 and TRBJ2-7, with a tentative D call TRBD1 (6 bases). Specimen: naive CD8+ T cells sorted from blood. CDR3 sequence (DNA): TGTGCCAGCAGTGCCGGGACATACGACGAGCAGTACTTC. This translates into CASSAGTYDEQYF.